The sequence of this T cell receptor beta chain was determined in a study of blood T cell repertoires in COVID-19. About the study: There were acute and convalescent COVID-19 samples, and they came from the United States, Italy and Spain.

This CDR3 contains 15 residues. Trimming left V 1 base short and J 6 bases short, with 15 bases between. Germline V CDR1 and CDR2: WSHSY, SAAADI. Only in-frame clones appear in the TCRdb table, and some are missing; sequencing was by immunoSEQ multiplex PCR. Of 350,000 to 450,000 clones detected, about nine tenths appear once; the ten largest clones hold about 1.7%. The V gene is TRBV10-2, the J gene TRBJ1-2, with a possible D match to TRBD1 (5 bases). The specimen was PBMCs or T cells enriched from blood (not recorded which). This receptor was obtained from a woman aged 30 to 39 who had recovered from COVID-19. CDR3 in amino acids: CASSEFRGTPDGYTF. In DNA, the CDR3 is TGCGCCAGCAGTGAGTTTCGAGGGACTCCGGATGGCTACACCTTC.